These T cell receptor beta chains were read from a single sample in a study of blood T cell repertoires in COVID-19. TCRdb's copy holds only in-frame clones and misses some; the assay was immunoSEQ multiplex PCR. This table holds about 270,000 clones, less than 90% found once. Sequencing input: PBMCs or T cells enriched from blood (not recorded which). The receptor set was obtained from a woman aged 45-65 years who had recovered from COVID-19. Each CDR3 is given with its conserved first and last residue. A D gene is named only where the DNA matches it firmly. Rows may omit the clone size; those that give it use once, few, many or a size class.

clone_size: -
d_call: TRBD1
j_call: TRBJ1-6
v_call: TRBV11-2
cdr3_aa: CASSPISRDRDSKNSPLHF
cdr3_nt: TGTGCCAGCAGCCCTATCTCTCGCGACCGGGACAGCAAGAATTCACCCCTCCACTTT

clone_size: -
d_call: TRBD2
j_call: TRBJ2-3
v_call: TRBV6-5
cdr3_aa: CASSYRLAGEPDTQYF
cdr3_nt: TGTGCCAGCAGTTACAGGCTAGCGGGAGAGCCAGATACGCAGTATTTT

clone_size: -
d_call: -
j_call: TRBJ2-1
v_call: TRBV7-9
cdr3_aa: CASSLYRVSGFNEQFF
cdr3_nt: TGTGCCAGCAGCCTCTACCGGGTATCGGGGTTCAATGAGCAGTTCTTC

clone_size: once
d_call: -
j_call: TRBJ2-6
v_call: TRBV28
cdr3_aa: CASRNPSSGANVLTF
cdr3_nt: TGTGCCAGCAGGAATCCGAGCTCTGGGGCCAACGTCCTGACTTTC

clone_size: -
d_call: -
j_call: TRBJ1-2
v_call: TRBV18
cdr3_aa: CASSPDSNYGYTF
cdr3_nt: TGTGCCAGCTCACCAGACAGCAACTATGGCTACACCTTC

clone_size: -
d_call: TRBD2
j_call: TRBJ2-1
v_call: TRBV29-1
cdr3_aa: CSVEGGGSYNEQFF
cdr3_nt: TGCAGCGTTGAAGGGGGGGGTTCCTACAATGAGCAGTTCTTC

clone_size: once
d_call: TRBD1
j_call: TRBJ2-1
v_call: TRBV19
cdr3_aa: CASSRSRTGSNEQFF
cdr3_nt: TGTGCCAGTAGCCGATCCCGGACAGGGAGCAATGAGCAGTTCTTC

clone_size: -
d_call: TRBD1
j_call: TRBJ1-5
v_call: TRBV30
cdr3_aa: CAWSPDRAQPQHF
cdr3_nt: TGTGCCTGGAGTCCGGACAGGGCTCAGCCCCAGCATTTT

clone_size: -
d_call: TRBD1
j_call: TRBJ2-3
v_call: TRBV6-5
cdr3_aa: CASSSRQGSSDTQYF
cdr3_nt: TGTGCCAGCAGTTCAAGACAGGGGAGTTCAGATACGCAGTATTTT

clone_size: once
d_call: TRBD2
j_call: TRBJ2-1
v_call: TRBV30
cdr3_aa: CAWRPSGSRNEQFF
cdr3_nt: TGTGCCTGGAGACCTAGCGGGAGTCGTAATGAGCAGTTCTTC

clone_size: -
d_call: -
j_call: TRBJ2-5
v_call: TRBV27
cdr3_aa: CASSSKTGLETQYF
cdr3_nt: TGTGCCAGCAGTTCTAAAACGGGTTTAGAGACCCAGTACTTC

clone_size: -
d_call: -
j_call: TRBJ2-6
v_call: TRBV19
cdr3_aa: CASSIVPAGASGANVLTF
cdr3_nt: TGTGCCAGTAGTATAGTGCCGGCGGGGGCCTCTGGGGCCAACGTCCTGACTTTC

clone_size: -
d_call: -
j_call: TRBJ2-5
v_call: TRBV5-1
cdr3_aa: CASSLSGGARETQYF
cdr3_nt: TGCGCCAGCAGCTTAAGTGGGGGGGCTCGGGAGACCCAGTACTTC

clone_size: -
d_call: TRBD1
j_call: TRBJ1-5
v_call: TRBV5-6
cdr3_aa: CASSFAGGWFQPQHF
cdr3_nt: TGTGCCAGCAGCTTCGCAGGGGGCTGGTTTCAGCCCCAGCATTTT

clone_size: -
d_call: TRBD1
j_call: TRBJ1-2
v_call: TRBV5-6
cdr3_aa: CASSKGQGFVGYTF
cdr3_nt: TGTGCCAGCAGCAAGGGACAGGGGTTCGTAGGCTACACCTTC

clone_size: -
d_call: -
j_call: TRBJ1-4
v_call: TRBV27
cdr3_aa: CASSRGQGLEKLFF
cdr3_nt: TGTGCCAGCAGTCGTGGGCAGGGGCTTGAAAAACTGTTTTTT

clone_size: -
d_call: TRBD2
j_call: TRBJ2-7
v_call: TRBV28
cdr3_aa: CASSPRTSFSTPTYEQYF
cdr3_nt: TGTGCCAGCAGTCCCCGGACTAGCTTCTCCACCCCTACCTACGAGCAGTACTTC

clone_size: -
d_call: -
j_call: TRBJ2-1
v_call: TRBV19
cdr3_aa: CASSIHSRSPYNEQFF
cdr3_nt: TGTGCCAGTAGTATCCATAGCCGGAGCCCCTACAATGAGCAGTTCTTC

clone_size: -
d_call: -
j_call: TRBJ1-2
v_call: TRBV9
cdr3_aa: CASSAAMAANFYGYTF
cdr3_nt: TGTGCCAGCAGCGCGGCTATGGCAGCGAACTTCTATGGCTACACCTTC

clone_size: -
d_call: TRBD2
j_call: TRBJ2-1
v_call: TRBV7-3
cdr3_aa: CASSLSAPQRGSYNEQFF
cdr3_nt: TGTGCCAGCAGCTTAAGCGCCCCTCAGCGGGGCTCCTACAATGAGCAGTTCTTC

clone_size: -
d_call: -
j_call: TRBJ2-3
v_call: TRBV3-1/TRBV3-2
cdr3_aa: CASSSGVTTGYTQYF
cdr3_nt: TGTGCCAGCAGCTCAGGGGTCACGACGGGGTATACGCAGTATTTT

clone_size: -
d_call: -
j_call: TRBJ1-5
v_call: TRBV28
cdr3_aa: CASSFTVSNQPQHF
cdr3_nt: TGTGCCAGCAGTTTCACAGTTAGCAATCAGCCCCAGCATTTT

clone_size: -
d_call: TRBD1
j_call: TRBJ1-4
v_call: TRBV5-4
cdr3_aa: CASSRTGVNEKLFF
cdr3_nt: TGTGCCAGCAGCCGGACAGGGGTAAATGAAAAACTGTTTTTT

clone_size: -
d_call: TRBD1
j_call: TRBJ1-2
v_call: TRBV7-3
cdr3_aa: CASSLWAGGRLVNYGYTF
cdr3_nt: TGTGCCAGCAGCTTATGGGCAGGGGGCAGACTTGTGAACTATGGCTACACCTTC

clone_size: -
d_call: TRBD1
j_call: TRBJ1-2
v_call: TRBV29-1
cdr3_aa: CSVRTGDYTAF
cdr3_nt: TGCAGCGTTCGGACAGGGGACTACACGGCCTTC

clone_size: -
d_call: TRBD2
j_call: TRBJ2-1
v_call: TRBV10-3
cdr3_aa: CATSGSSYNEQFF
cdr3_nt: TGTGCCACTAGCGGGAGCTCCTACAATGAGCAGTTCTTC

clone_size: -
d_call: -
j_call: TRBJ2-1
v_call: TRBV6-4
cdr3_aa: CASSDSAGSYNEQFF
cdr3_nt: TGTGCCAGCAGTGACTCTGCAGGATCCTACAATGAGCAGTTCTTC

clone_size: -
d_call: TRBD1
j_call: TRBJ1-2
v_call: TRBV7-9
cdr3_aa: CASSGKRTGVYGYTF
cdr3_nt: TGTGCCAGCAGCGGGAAGCGGACAGGGGTGTATGGCTACACCTTC

clone_size: few
d_call: -
j_call: TRBJ2-7
v_call: TRBV6-2/TRBV6-3
cdr3_aa: CASSYLNGEQYF
cdr3_nt: TGTGCCAGCAGTTACCTCAACGGCGAGCAGTACTTC

clone_size: -
d_call: -
j_call: TRBJ2-5
v_call: TRBV19
cdr3_aa: CASSIEGLPQETQYF
cdr3_nt: TGTGCCAGTAGTATAGAAGGACTGCCTCAAGAGACCCAGTACTTC

clone_size: few
d_call: -
j_call: TRBJ1-5
v_call: TRBV9
cdr3_aa: CASSVTGVGNQPQHF
cdr3_nt: TGTGCCAGCAGCGTAACCGGGGTTGGCAATCAGCCCCAGCATTTT

clone_size: -
d_call: TRBD2
j_call: TRBJ2-1
v_call: TRBV6-2/TRBV6-3
cdr3_aa: CASSLPAGTSGRGYEQFF
cdr3_nt: TGTGCCAGCAGCTTACCAGCGGGGACTAGCGGGAGGGGATATGAGCAGTTCTTC

clone_size: -
d_call: TRBD1
j_call: TRBJ2-5
v_call: TRBV14
cdr3_aa: CASSHDRVLYF
cdr3_nt: TGTGCCAGCAGCCATGACAGGGTTCTGTACTTC

clone_size: -
d_call: -
j_call: TRBJ1-1
v_call: TRBV7-9
cdr3_aa: CASSLVMNTEAFF
cdr3_nt: TGTGCCAGCAGCTTAGTTATGAACACTGAAGCTTTCTTT

clone_size: -
d_call: TRBD1
j_call: TRBJ2-6
v_call: TRBV6-6
cdr3_aa: CASSGSKPGQGMWGANVLTF
cdr3_nt: TGTGCCAGCAGTGGATCCAAGCCGGGACAGGGTATGTGGGGGGCCAACGTCCTGACTTTC

clone_size: -
d_call: TRBD1
j_call: TRBJ1-2
v_call: TRBV4-2
cdr3_aa: CASSQSLGQGQYYGYTF
cdr3_nt: TGTGCCAGCAGCCAAAGCCTCGGGCAGGGACAGTACTATGGCTACACCTTC

clone_size: -
d_call: TRBD2
j_call: TRBJ2-3
v_call: TRBV3-1/TRBV3-2
cdr3_aa: CASSRRLAGDTQYF
cdr3_nt: TGTGCCAGCAGCCGCAGACTAGCAGGTGATACGCAGTATTTT

clone_size: -
d_call: TRBD1
j_call: TRBJ1-1
v_call: TRBV28
cdr3_aa: CASSIGTATEAFF
cdr3_nt: TGTGCCAGCAGTATAGGGACAGCCACTGAAGCTTTCTTT

clone_size: once
d_call: -
j_call: TRBJ2-2
v_call: TRBV2
cdr3_aa: CASISAANTGELFF
cdr3_nt: TGTGCCAGCATCAGTGCTGCGAACACCGGGGAGCTGTTTTTT

clone_size: -
d_call: TRBD1
j_call: TRBJ2-7
v_call: TRBV4-1
cdr3_aa: CASSQRDRDYEQYF
cdr3_nt: TGCGCCAGCAGCCAAAGGGACAGGGACTACGAGCAGTACTTC

clone_size: -
d_call: TRBD1
j_call: TRBJ1-2
v_call: TRBV6-5
cdr3_aa: CASRQGLMGYTF
cdr3_nt: TGTGCCAGCAGACAGGGGCTAATGGGCTACACCTTC

clone_size: -
d_call: TRBD2
j_call: TRBJ2-7
v_call: TRBV28
cdr3_aa: CASSLPGTSGSKRVEQYF
cdr3_nt: TGTGCCAGCAGTTTACCCGGGACTAGCGGGAGTAAACGGGTGGAGCAGTACTTC

clone_size: -
d_call: TRBD1
j_call: TRBJ1-2
v_call: TRBV9
cdr3_aa: CASSAGQGPYGGYTF
cdr3_nt: TGTGCCAGCAGCGCGGGACAGGGACCCTACGGTGGCTACACCTTC

clone_size: -
d_call: -
j_call: TRBJ1-1
v_call: TRBV18
cdr3_aa: CASSPNREKNTEAFF
cdr3_nt: TGTGCCAGCTCACCGAACAGGGAAAAGAACACTGAAGCTTTCTTT

clone_size: once
d_call: -
j_call: TRBJ2-3
v_call: TRBV30
cdr3_aa: CAWARTGLSTDTQYF
cdr3_nt: TGTGCCTGGGCCCGAACAGGGTTAAGCACAGATACGCAGTATTTT

clone_size: -
d_call: -
j_call: TRBJ1-5
v_call: TRBV15
cdr3_aa: CATSRAQIDRSQGQPQHF
cdr3_nt: TGTGCCACCAGCAGAGCACAAATTGACAGGTCCCAAGGTCAGCCCCAGCATTTT

clone_size: once
d_call: TRBD1
j_call: TRBJ1-2
v_call: TRBV10-3
cdr3_aa: CAISPGGGYGYTF
cdr3_nt: TGTGCCATCAGTCCAGGGGGTGGCTATGGCTACACCTTC

clone_size: -
d_call: -
j_call: TRBJ1-1
v_call: TRBV19
cdr3_aa: CASSIGRTWNTEAFF
cdr3_nt: TGTGCCAGTAGTATTGGGCGTACGTGGAACACTGAAGCTTTCTTT

clone_size: -
d_call: -
j_call: TRBJ1-6
v_call: TRBV14
cdr3_aa: CASSHTGSNSPLHF
cdr3_nt: TGTGCCAGCAGCCATACAGGGAGTAATTCACCCCTCCACTTT

clone_size: -
d_call: -
j_call: TRBJ1-1
v_call: TRBV25-1
cdr3_aa: CASSGERPEIEAFF
cdr3_nt: TGTGCCAGCAGTGGCGAGCGCCCTGAGATTGAAGCTTTCTTT

clone_size: -
d_call: -
j_call: TRBJ1-3
v_call: TRBV9
cdr3_aa: CASSVSYGGYSGNTIYF
cdr3_nt: TGTGCCAGCAGCGTATCTTACGGGGGATATTCTGGAAACACCATATATTTT